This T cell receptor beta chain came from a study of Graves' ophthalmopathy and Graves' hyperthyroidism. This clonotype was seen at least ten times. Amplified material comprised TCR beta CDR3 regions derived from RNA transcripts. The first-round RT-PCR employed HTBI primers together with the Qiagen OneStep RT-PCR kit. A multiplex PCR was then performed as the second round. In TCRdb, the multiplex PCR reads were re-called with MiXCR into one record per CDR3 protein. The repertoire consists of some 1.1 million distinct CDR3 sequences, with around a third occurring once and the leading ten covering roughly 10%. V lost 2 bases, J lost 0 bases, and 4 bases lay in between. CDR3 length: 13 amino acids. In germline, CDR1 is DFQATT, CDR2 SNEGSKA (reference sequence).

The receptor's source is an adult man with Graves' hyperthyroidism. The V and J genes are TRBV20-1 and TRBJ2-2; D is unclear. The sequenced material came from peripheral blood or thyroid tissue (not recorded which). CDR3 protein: CSARSPNTGELFF. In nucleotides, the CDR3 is TGCAGTGCTAGATCCCCGAACACCGGGGAGCTGTTTTTT.